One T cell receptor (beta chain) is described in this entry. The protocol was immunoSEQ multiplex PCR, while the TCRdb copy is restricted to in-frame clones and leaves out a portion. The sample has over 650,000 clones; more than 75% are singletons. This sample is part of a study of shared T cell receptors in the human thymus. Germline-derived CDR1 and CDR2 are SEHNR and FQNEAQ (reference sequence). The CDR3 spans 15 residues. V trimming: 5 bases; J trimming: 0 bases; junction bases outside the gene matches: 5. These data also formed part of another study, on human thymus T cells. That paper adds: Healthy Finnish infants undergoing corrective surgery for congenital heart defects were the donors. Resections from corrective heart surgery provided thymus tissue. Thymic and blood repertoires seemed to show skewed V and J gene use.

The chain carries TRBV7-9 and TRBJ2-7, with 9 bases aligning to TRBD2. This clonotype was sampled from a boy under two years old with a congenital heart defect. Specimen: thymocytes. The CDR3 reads CASSTTSGTSYEQYF. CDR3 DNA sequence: TGTGCCAGCAGCACGACTAGCGGAACCTCCTACGAGCAGTACTTC.